This record looks at one T cell receptor beta chain sequence and its context. Antigen: not known. At one end, the junction sequence differs from germline, possibly due to a read error. This entry is derived from a study of Ad26.COV2.S vaccination and SARS-CoV-2 variants. This CDR3 is built from 15 residues. Germline V gives CDR1 SGHVS, CDR2 FQNEAQ. The treatment was: some 20 received Ad26.COV2.S at low or high dose, single or two shots; about 5 received placebo; per-sample allocation not given. Sampling took place 63 days after the first vaccine or placebo injection. Donation was by an adult aged 18-55 years who was in Boston. Expression of Wuhan-strain SARS-CoV-2 spike came from the Ad26 vector that formed the vaccine. Study observations and caveats: Placebo recipients showed lower spike-specific TCR breadth than vaccinees. People who got the vaccine or the placebo had similar non-spike TCR breadth.

The assay was immunoSEQ multiplex PCR, and TCRdb's table has in-frame clones only and misses some. The repertoire has around 320,000 clones, 86% of them found once; the top ten carry under 2%. This chain links TRBV7-8 with TRBJ1-4; no clear D. The sample consisted of peripheral blood, taken in a trial of Ad26.COV2.S vaccine versus placebo. The receptor comes from a person aged 18-60 years who received the Ad26.COV2.S COVID-19 vaccine or a placebo. CDR3 sequence: CASSSPDGTHEKLFF. The CDR3 nucleotides are TGTGCCAGCAGCTCCCCGGACGGAACTCATGAAAAACTGTTTTTT.